This is a list of T cell receptor beta chains from one sample in a study of cytomegalovirus exposure and HLA in healthy donors. Measured with immunoSEQ multiplex PCR; TCRdb has only the in-frame clones, and not every one. The sample contains about 130,000 clones, 70% to 80% of which appear only once. The sample was PBMCs. These TCRs come from a man in his forties in good health and CMV-seronegative. CDR3s leave out the opening cysteine and the closing phenylalanine or tryptophan.

j_call	v_call	cdr3_aa
TRBJ2-7	TRBV6-5	ASRDGGGNEQY
TRBJ1-6	TRBV7-2	ASSLSGGQYNSPPH
TRBJ2-5	TRBV5-6	ASGTTGAGETQY
TRBJ2-1	TRBV2	ASSEFGQGFNEQF
TRBJ1-2	TRBV18	ASSRSTDNYGYT
TRBJ2-2	TRBV7-8	ASSHRDRLTKSNTGELF
TRBJ2-7	TRBV7-3	ASSLRGGKSYEQY
TRBJ1-2	TRBV27	ASSLLSRQGPNYGYT
TRBJ2-7	TRBV7-8	ASSQGQTQQY
TRBJ2-5	TRBV6-5	ASSYSAGGETQY
TRBJ1-2	TRBV7-2	ASSTAPGLNYGYT
TRBJ1-2	TRBV9	ASSNMNRAEGYT
.	TRBV19	ASSISAGEYEQY
TRBJ1-1	TRBV30	AWSTGTTEAF
TRBJ2-6	TRBV2	ASSPNWPGGGSGANVLT
TRBJ2-7	TRBV5-1	ASSLLGDEQY
TRBJ2-1	TRBV4-2	ASSQVRTGSSRNEQF
TRBJ2-1	TRBV6-5	ASTNLGNEQF
TRBJ2-3	TRBV7-9	ASSGGSDTQY
TRBJ2-7	TRBV7-2	ASSLATGPEYEQY
TRBJ2-2	TRBV7-2	ASSGNSASGFYTGELF
TRBJ2-2	TRBV2	ASADRRATGELF
TRBJ1-2	TRBV5-1	ASSNPSTGLGYGYT
TRBJ1-6	TRBV5-6	ASSRTDSSNSPLH
TRBJ1-1	TRBV7-6	ASSIGSWSTEAF
TRBJ1-5	TRBV28	ASSNPGQPNKKPQH
TRBJ2-7	TRBV7-2	ASSFRGAKKTTYEQY
TRBJ2-3	TRBV2	ASSEGRINAQY
TRBJ2-3	TRBV7-6	ASSLAVGEDTQY
TRBJ1-1	TRBV28	ASSSQPRGDTEAF
TRBJ2-3	TRBV6-5	ASRLTATDTDTQY
TRBJ1-2	TRBV18	ASSPPADYGYT
TRBJ2-5	TRBV5-1	ASSPNQQRGYQETQY
TRBJ1-3	TRBV6-5	ASTPLGGTGNTIY
TRBJ1-2	TRBV19	ASSIRATGQDGYT
TRBJ2-7	TRBV27	ASSFAQTYEQY
TRBJ2-7	TRBV5-1	ASSWGTAISYEQY
TRBJ1-3	TRBV6-6	ASIRGDSPSGNTIY
TRBJ2-1	TRBV11-3	ASSSVGTDAYNEQF
TRBJ1-1	TRBV9	ASSVVGTLNTEAF
TRBJ2-2	TRBV7-3	ATSSAGELF
TRBJ1-5	TRBV5-6	ASSLATGNQPQH
TRBJ2-7	TRBV27	ASSPEAPGITYEQY
TRBJ1-4	TRBV6-5	ASSPRTGTLEKLF
TRBJ2-7	TRBV7-8	ASRGKGQPVYEQY
TRBJ2-7	TRBV19	ASSGGDRDSYEQY
TRBJ2-1	TRBV19	ATRDREYYNEQF
TRBJ1-1	TRBV7-3	ASSSLGAGAGTEAF
TRBJ1-5	TRBV2	ASSGQGAHQPQH
TRBJ1-3	TRBV6-1	ASGFRQGSGNTIY
TRBJ1-3	TRBV5-6	ASSLTGGGNTIY
TRBJ1-3	TRBV6-6	ASSYGVHTIY
TRBJ1-1	TRBV6-1	ASSAGFLNTEAF
TRBJ2-1	TRBV27	ASSQTAALSNEQF
TRBJ1-1	TRBV14	ASSLTGLAF
TRBJ1-4	TRBV4-3	ASSQDRGREKLF
TRBJ1-1	TRBV12-5	ASGLAMGLEAF
TRBJ1-2	TRBV18	ASSPFSGYGYT